The 27 T cell receptor beta chains presented below share a single source sample, sequenced in a study of human T cells and chemical hapten exposure. Time point reported: pre-sensitization, week 0. Treatment in this sample: therapeutic diphenylcyclopropenone sensitization with weekly scalp DPC. TCRdb reprocessed the RACE reads via MiXCR and lists one record per CDR3 protein. In the table there are around 62,000 distinct CDR3 sequences, 6.5% to 8.5% of which are singletons. The sample in question was whole blood, obtained in connection with sensitization to the hapten diphenylcyclopropenone (DPC). These receptors were obtained from a woman in her 30s with alopecia areata. Some clones in this sample may be carry-over from other donors' samples.

Ten or more counts support this clonotype. The V call is TRBV13, the J call TRBJ2-7, with D hard to call. CDR1 is PRHDT and CDR2 is FYEKMQ in the germline V gene (reference sequence). Trimming stripped 1 base from V and 0 bases from J, with 13 bases between. The CDR3 has 16 residues. CDR3 sequence reads: CASSLVAAHSSYEQYF. The CDR3 coding sequence is TGTGCCAGCAGCTTAGTGGCGGCCCATAGCTCCTACGAGCAGTACTTC.

A few counts support this clonotype. The gene calls are TRBV29-1 and TRBJ2-6; D is uncertain. This CDR3 is 13 amino acids long. V was pared by 6 bases and J by 0 bases, with 6 bases between. Germline values: CDR1 SQVTM, CDR2 ANQGSEA. CDR3 in amino acids: CSVHGSGANVLTF. CDR3 nucleotides: TGCAGCGTCCATGGCTCTGGGGCCAACGTCCTGACTTTC. Complete variable domain (other parts from reference TRBV29-1 and TRBJ2-6): SAVISQKPSRDICQRGTSLTIQCQVDSQVTMMFWYRQQPGQSLTLIATANQGSEATYESGFVIDKFPISRPNLTFSTLTVSNMSPEDSSIYLCSVHGSGANVLTFGAGSRLTVL.

J is TRBJ1-5 and V is TRBV6-5; D gene uncertain. Germline CDR1 reads MNHEY; CDR2 reads SVGAGI. The CDR3 length is 15 residues. Trimming stripped 6 bases from V and 0 bases from J, with 12 bases between. Here the CDR3 DNA reads TGTGCCAGCAGGCCTACTTGGGTTAGCAATCAGCCCCAGCATTTT. Its protein is CASRPTWVSNQPQHF.

The genes are TRBV19 and TRBJ2-5; 8 nucleotides match TRBD1. Germline CDR1 LNHDA, CDR2 SQIVND (reference sequence). V shed 7 bases, J shed 4 bases, and the junction held 8 bases outside the gene matches. CDR3 length: 14 residues. CDR3 nucleotides: TGTGCCAGTATGGGAGGACAGGGCGGAGAGACCCAGTACTTC. Amino acid sequence: CASMGGQGGETQYF.

The V gene is TRBV14, the J gene TRBJ2-7; tentative D call: TRBD2 (6 bases). The CDR3 length is 15 residues. V lost 0 bases and J 0 bases, leaving 9 bases between the germline ends. CDR1 is SGHDN and CDR2 is FVKESK in the germline V gene. CDR3 loop: CASSQDLGSSYEQYF. The DNA of the CDR3 is TGTGCCAGCAGCCAAGATCTCGGGAGCTCCTACGAGCAGTACTTC.

This clonotype came up a few times. Because the CDR3's place on the DNA is in doubt, the DNA is left out and the CDR3 is given as listed by TCRdb. The chain uses TRBV27 and TRBJ1-5. The CDR3 has 14 residues if both end residues are counted. Germline V gene lookup returns CDR1 MNHEY and CDR2 SMNVEV (reference sequence). The CDR3 sequence: CASSFGPGNQPQHF.

This clonotype was counted many times. The rearrangement links TRBV20-1 to TRBJ2-3; D is undetermined. CDR1 is DFQATT and CDR2 is SNEGSKA in the germline V gene (reference sequence). With 2 bases removed from V and 2 bases from J, the gap between germline ends came to 8 bases. This CDR3 comprises 13 residues. The CDR3 here is CSARTPLTDTQYF. CDR3 DNA: TGCAGTGCTAGAACCCCCCTCACAGATACGCAGTATTTT.

The table lists this clonotype with many counts. The chain uses TRBV15 and TRBJ2-3; D might be TRBD1 (6 bases). Per the germline V gene, CDR1 is LNHNV and CDR2 is YYDKDF (reference sequence). The CDR3 runs to 14 residues. Trimming took 1 base from V and 5 from J, leaving 10 bases between them. The chain's CDR3 is CATSRAGDGDTQYF. CDR3 sequence (DNA): TGTGCCACCAGCAGAGCAGGGGATGGAGATACGCAGTATTTT.

This clonotype was found many times. The rearrangement links TRBV25-1 to TRBJ1-1; 8 bases map to TRBD1. This CDR3 has 14 amino acids. Trimming cost V 4 bases and J 1 base; bases outside gene matches: 2. The germline CDR1 and CDR2 sequences are MGHDK and SYGVNS. The CDR3 nucleotides are TGTGCCAGCAGTGTGGGACAGGCGAACACTGAAGCTTTCTTT. Its protein is CASSVGQANTEAFF. Full variable domain (remainder filled in from reference TRBV25-1 and TRBJ1-1): EADIYQTPRYLVIGTGKKITLECSQTMGHDKMYWYQQDPGMELHLIHYSYGVNSTEKGDLSSESTVSRIRTEHFPLTLESARPSHTSQYLCASSVGQANTEAFFGQGTRLTVV.

In its sample, this clonotype was seen many times. The chain employs TRBV7-6 and TRBJ2-5; D is possibly TRBD2 (5 bases). V lost 0 bases, J lost 3 bases, and 11 bases lay in between. CDR3 length equals 15 residues. The germline gives CDR1 SGHVS, CDR2 FNYEAQ. The DNA for the CDR3 is TGTGCCAGCAGCTTAGCAGTCCGGGGAGAAGAGACCCAGTACTTC. Its translation: CASSLAVRGEETQYF.

This clonotype showed up many times. The V and J genes are TRBV6-4 and TRBJ2-5, with TRBD2 identical over 12 bases. Germline-derived CDR1 and CDR2 are MRHNA and SNTAGT. V shed 4 bases, J shed 4 bases, and the junction held 1 base outside the gene matches. The CDR3 is 14 amino acids. CDR3 sequence reads: CASSATSGGETQYF. The CDR3 DNA reads TGTGCCAGCAGTGCGACTAGCGGGGGAGAGACCCAGTACTTC.

This clonotype was recorded at least ten times. The rearrangement links TRBV6-5 to TRBJ1-3, with 7 bases fitting TRBD1. This CDR3 has 15 amino acids. Germline V CDR1 and CDR2: MNHEY, SVGAGI. Trimming took 0 bases from V and 3 from J; bases not matched to a gene: 2. This chain's CDR3 is CASSYSTGVGNTIYF. CDR3 coding DNA: TGTGCCAGCAGTTACTCCACAGGGGTTGGAAACACCATATATTTT.

The table lists this clonotype with many counts. The chain recombines TRBV6-5 with TRBJ2-1; 9 bases fit TRBD1. With 5 bases clipped from V and 1 base from J, the junction kept 3 bases outside the gene matches. This CDR3 spans 15 amino acids. Germline CDR1 MNHEY, CDR2 SVGAGI. The CDR3 is CASSRTGESYNEQFF. In DNA, the CDR3 is TGTGCCAGCAGTCGGACAGGGGAATCCTACAATGAGCAGTTCTTC.

This clonotype was detected many times. The V call is TRBV20-1, the J call TRBJ1-2, with D tentatively TRBD1 (5 bases). Germline values: CDR1 DFQATT, CDR2 SNEGSKA (reference sequence). V lost 1 base to trimming and J lost 4 bases, with 10 bases between them. The CDR3 sequence is 13 residues long. In DNA, the CDR3 is TGCAGTGCTAGAGGACAGCTTCGCTATGGCTACACCTTC. It specifies CSARGQLRYGYTF.

This clonotype was detected many times. This chain connects TRBV6-4 to TRBJ2-2; 9 bases line up with TRBD1. Trimming cost V 5 bases and J 6 bases; bases outside gene matches: 7. The CDR3 sequence is 15 residues long. Germline loops: CDR1 MRHNA, CDR2 SNTAGT. The CDR3 sequence: CASSSGQGGSGELFF. The CDR3 region has the DNA TGTGCCAGCAGTTCGGGACAGGGTGGTTCCGGGGAGCTGTTTTTT.

At least ten counts were recorded for this clonotype. This sequence joins TRBV29-1 and TRBJ1-1; TRBD1 agrees at 8 bases. Germline-derived CDR1 and CDR2 are SQVTM and ANQGSEA. This CDR3 is 13 amino acids long. With 7 bases clipped from V and 3 bases from J, the junction kept 7 bases outside the gene matches. The chain's CDR3 is CSADRGGYTEAFF. The CDR3 DNA is TGCAGCGCAGACAGGGGCGGATACACTGAAGCTTTCTTT. The whole variable domain, remainder taken from reference TRBV29-1 and TRBJ1-1, is SAVISQKPSRDICQRGTSLTIQCQVDSQVTMMFWYRQQPGQSLTLIATANQGSEATYESGFVIDKFPISRPNLTFSTLTVSNMSPEDSSIYLCSADRGGYTEAFFGQGTRLTVV.

This clonotype appeared many times. The genes are TRBV20-1 and TRBJ1-2; maybe TRBD1 (5 bases). V was pared by 6 bases and J by 4 bases, with 12 bases between. CDR1 is DFQATT and CDR2 is SNEGSKA in the germline V gene (reference sequence). The CDR3 is made up of 12 amino acids. The CDR3 loop reads CSAPNGGYGYTF. CDR3 coding DNA: TGCAGTGCCCCTAATGGGGGCTATGGCTACACCTTC.

This clonotype was picked up many times. The chain uses TRBV18 and TRBJ2-3; D remains ambiguous. V lost 0 bases and J 1 base, leaving 8 bases between the germline ends. The CDR3 totals 15 residues. Per germline, CDR1 KGHSH and CDR2 LQKENI. CDR3 nucleotides: TGTGCCAGCTCACCACCTTCCGTGCGCACAGATACGCAGTATTTT. Its protein product is CASSPPSVRTDTQYF. Full variable domain (rest looked up from reference TRBV18 and TRBJ2-3): NAGVMQNPRHLVRRRGQEARLRCSPMKGHSHVYWYRQLPEEGLKFMVYLQKENIIDESGMPKERFSAEFPKEGPSILRIQQVVRGDSAAYFCASSPPSVRTDTQYFGPGTRLTVL.

The chain joins TRBV6-2 or TRBV6-3 to TRBJ2-7; D is possibly TRBD1 or TRBD2 (5 bases each). V was cut by 5 bases and J by 6 bases, with 11 bases left in between. This CDR3 spans 12 amino acids. Germline V gives CDR1 MNHEY, CDR2 SVGEGT. The CDR3 nucleotides read TGTGCCAGCAGTATGGGACCCGTCGAGCAGTACTTC. Translated: CASSMGPVEQYF.

This clonotype has a count of ten or more. In DNA form, the CDR3 reads TGCAGTGCTAGTGGCGGGTTGGGGAACACTGAAGCTTTCTTT. Its protein product is CSASGGLGNTEAFF. This chain joins TRBV20-1 and TRBJ1-1; D gene unclear. CDR3 length: 14 residues. Trimming took 3 bases from V and 1 from J, leaving 12 bases between them. CDR1 is DFQATT and CDR2 is SNEGSKA in the germline V gene (reference sequence).

This clonotype was observed a handful of times. The chain joins TRBV7-2 to TRBJ1-1, with D perhaps matching TRBD1 (5 bases). V dropped 5 bases and J dropped 6 bases, with 16 bases sitting between them. There are 14 residues in the CDR3. Germline V lookup: CDR1 SGHTA, CDR2 FQGNSA. The CDR3 region has the DNA TGTGCCAGCAGCGCCCAGGGATCCCAGGCTGAAGCTTTCTTT. This translates into CASSAQGSQAEAFF. Combining the CDR3 with reference TRBV7-2 and TRBJ1-1 gives the whole variable domain GAGVSQSPSNKVTEKGKDVELRCDPISGHTALYWYRQSLGQGLEFLIYFQGNSAPDKSGLPSDRFSAERTGGSVSTLTIQRTQQEDSAVYLCASSAQGSQAEAFFGQGTRLTVV.

This clonotype was counted ten times or more. The chain is built from TRBV20-1 and TRBJ2-7; D gene uncertain. V lost 6 bases, J lost 3 bases, and 6 bases lay in between. The V gene's germline CDR1 is DFQATT and CDR2 SNEGSKA (reference sequence). This CDR3 comprises 10 residues. This CDR3 reads CSASHYEQYF. For the CDR3, the DNA is TGCAGTGCCTCCCACTACGAGCAGTACTTC.

This clonotype has at least ten counts. V gene TRBV20-1 combines with J gene TRBJ2-3, with 8 bases that match TRBD2. J gave up 4 bases and V 3 bases, and 3 bases lay outside the gene matches. The germline V gene encodes CDR1 DFQATT and CDR2 SNEGSKA (reference sequence). CDR3 length: 13 amino acids. This CDR3 is CSASGGAPDTQYF. The CDR3 bases are TGCAGTGCTAGCGGGGGGGCCCCAGATACGCAGTATTTT.

Many counts were recorded for this clonotype. The chain has TRBV12-3 or TRBV12-4 and TRBJ1-2; a possible D gene is TRBD1 (6 bases). Trimming pared 5 bases from V and 9 bases from J, leaving 19 bases between. The CDR3 is 14 residues long. The chain's CDR3 is CASSINPTGQSYTF. The CDR3 DNA is TGTGCCAGCAGTATTAACCCAACAGGGCAGAGCTACACCTTC.

There are many counts of this clonotype. The V gene is TRBV9, the J gene TRBJ1-1; D is possibly TRBD1 (5 bases). This CDR3 is built from 15 residues. Trimming removed 0 bases at V and 0 bases at J, with 9 bases between. Per germline, CDR1 SGDLS and CDR2 YYNGEE. CDR3 DNA sequence: TGTGCCAGCAGCGTAGTGGCAGGGCTGAACACTGAAGCTTTCTTT. Translating gives CASSVVAGLNTEAFF.

V is TRBV6-5 and J is TRBJ1-1; 8 nucleotides match TRBD1. Looked up from germline, CDR1 is MNHEY and CDR2 is SVGAGI. This CDR3 is 15 amino acids long. V dropped 6 bases and J dropped 1; count of bases not matched to a gene: 7. CDR3 in amino acids: CASSPPGTGNTEAFF. As DNA, the CDR3 is TGTGCCAGCAGCCCCCCGGGGACAGGGAACACTGAAGCTTTCTTT.

This chain joins TRBV5-1 and TRBJ1-1, with 7 bases aligning to TRBD1. V lost 5 bases and J lost 0; bases outside the gene matches: 7. CDR1 SGHRS and CDR2 YFSETQ come from the germline V gene. This CDR3 region has 15 residues. CDR3 DNA sequence: TGCGCCAGCAGGGCTGGACAGGTTATGAACACTGAAGCTTTCTTT. Translated, it gives CASRAGQVMNTEAFF.